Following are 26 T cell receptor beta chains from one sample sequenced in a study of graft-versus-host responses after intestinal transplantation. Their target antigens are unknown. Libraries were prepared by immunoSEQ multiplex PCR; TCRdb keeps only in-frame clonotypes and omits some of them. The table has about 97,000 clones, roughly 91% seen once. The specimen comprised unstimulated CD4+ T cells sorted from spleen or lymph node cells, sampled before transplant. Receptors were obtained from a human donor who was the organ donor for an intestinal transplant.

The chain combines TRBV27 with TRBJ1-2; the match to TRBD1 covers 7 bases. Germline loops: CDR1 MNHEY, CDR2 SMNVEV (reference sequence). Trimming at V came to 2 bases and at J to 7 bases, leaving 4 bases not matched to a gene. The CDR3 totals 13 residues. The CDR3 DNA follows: TGTGCCAGCAGTTTAAACAGGGGTGGTGGCTACACCTTC. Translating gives CASSLNRGGGYTF.

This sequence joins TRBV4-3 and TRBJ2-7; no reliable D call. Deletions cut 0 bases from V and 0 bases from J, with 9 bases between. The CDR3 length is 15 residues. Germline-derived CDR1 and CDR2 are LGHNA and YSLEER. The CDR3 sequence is CASSQDNSRSYEQYF. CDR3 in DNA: TGCGCCAGCAGCCAAGATAACAGCCGCTCCTACGAGCAGTACTTC.

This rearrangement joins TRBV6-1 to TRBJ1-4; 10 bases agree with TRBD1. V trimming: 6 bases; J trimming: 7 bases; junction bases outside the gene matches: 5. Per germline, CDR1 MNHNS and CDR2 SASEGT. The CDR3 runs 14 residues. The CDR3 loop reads CASRETGGGEKLFF. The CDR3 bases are TGTGCCAGCAGGGAGACAGGGGGCGGTGAAAAACTGTTTTTT.

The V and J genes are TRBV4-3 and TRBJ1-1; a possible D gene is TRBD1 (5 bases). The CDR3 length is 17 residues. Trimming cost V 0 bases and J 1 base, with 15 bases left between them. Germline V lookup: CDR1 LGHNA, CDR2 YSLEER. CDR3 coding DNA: TGCGCCAGCAGCCAAGACCCAGGGTCGGTTCGGAACACTGAAGCTTTCTTT. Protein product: CASSQDPGSVRNTEAFF.

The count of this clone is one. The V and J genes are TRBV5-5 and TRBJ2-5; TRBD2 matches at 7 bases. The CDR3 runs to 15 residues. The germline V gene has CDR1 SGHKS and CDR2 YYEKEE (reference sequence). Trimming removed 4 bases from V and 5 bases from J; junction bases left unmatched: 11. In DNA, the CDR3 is TGTGCCAGCAGCGGGGAGGGGATCCCCGGGGAGACCCAGTACTTC. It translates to CASSGEGIPGETQYF.

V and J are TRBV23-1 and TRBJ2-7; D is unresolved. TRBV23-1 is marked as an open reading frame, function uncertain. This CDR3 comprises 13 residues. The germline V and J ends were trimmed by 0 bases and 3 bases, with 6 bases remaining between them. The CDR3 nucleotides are TGCGCCAGCAGTCAATCGTTGAGCTACGAGCAGTACTTC. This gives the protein CASSQSLSYEQYF.

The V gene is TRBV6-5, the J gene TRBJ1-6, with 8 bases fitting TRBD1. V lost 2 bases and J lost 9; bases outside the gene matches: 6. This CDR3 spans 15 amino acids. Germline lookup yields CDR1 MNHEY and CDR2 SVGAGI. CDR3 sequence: CASSYGQGAGSPLHF. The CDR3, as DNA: TGTGCCAGCAGTTACGGGCAGGGGGCAGGTTCACCCCTCCACTTT.

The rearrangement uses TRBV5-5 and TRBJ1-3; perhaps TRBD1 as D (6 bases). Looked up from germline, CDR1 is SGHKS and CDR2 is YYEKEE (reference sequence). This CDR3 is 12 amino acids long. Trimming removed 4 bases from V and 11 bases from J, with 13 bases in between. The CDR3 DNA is TGTGCCAGCAGCGACAGGATAAGCGCCATATATTTT. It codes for CASSDRISAIYF. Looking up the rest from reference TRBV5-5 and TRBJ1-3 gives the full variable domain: DAGVTQSPTHLIKTRGQQVTLRCSPISGHKSVSWYQQVLGQGPQFIFQYYEKEERGRGNFPDRFSARQFPNYSSELNVNALLLGDSALYLCASSDRISAIYFGEGSWLTVV.

The CDR3, as DNA: TGTGCCAGCAGCCAAGCGACTAGCGGGCCTCAAGAGACCCAGTACTTC. Encoded protein: CASSQATSGPQETQYF. The chain employs TRBV4-2 and TRBJ2-5; 10 nucleotides align to TRBD2. Germline values: CDR1 LGHNA, CDR2 YNFKEQ. The CDR3 spans 16 residues. J gave up 2 bases and V 1 base, and 4 bases lay outside the gene matches.

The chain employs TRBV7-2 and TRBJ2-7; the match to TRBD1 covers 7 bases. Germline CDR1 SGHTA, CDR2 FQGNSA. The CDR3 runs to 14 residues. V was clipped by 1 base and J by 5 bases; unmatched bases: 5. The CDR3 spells CASSLDNRGNEQYF. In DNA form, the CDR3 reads TGTGCCAGCAGCTTAGATAACAGGGGTAACGAGCAGTACTTC. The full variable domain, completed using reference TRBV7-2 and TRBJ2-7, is GAGVSQSPSNKVTEKGKDVELRCDPISGHTALYWYRQSLGQGLEFLIYFQGNSAPDKSGLPSDRFSAERTGGSVSTLTIQRTQQEDSAVYLCASSLDNRGNEQYFGPGTRLTVT.

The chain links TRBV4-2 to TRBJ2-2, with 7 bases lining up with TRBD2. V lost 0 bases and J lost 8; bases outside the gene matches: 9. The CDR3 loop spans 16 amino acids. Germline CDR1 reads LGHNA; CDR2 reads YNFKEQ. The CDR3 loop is CASSQDLVRGGGELFF. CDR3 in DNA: TGTGCCAGCAGCCAAGATTTGGTTAGGGGAGGGGGGGAGCTGTTTTTT.

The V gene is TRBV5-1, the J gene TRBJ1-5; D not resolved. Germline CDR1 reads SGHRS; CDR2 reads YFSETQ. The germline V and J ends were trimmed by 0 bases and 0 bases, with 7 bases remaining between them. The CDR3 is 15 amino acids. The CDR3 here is CASSLGGLSNQPQHF. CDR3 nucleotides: TGCGCCAGCAGCTTGGGCGGACTTAGCAATCAGCCCCAGCATTTT.

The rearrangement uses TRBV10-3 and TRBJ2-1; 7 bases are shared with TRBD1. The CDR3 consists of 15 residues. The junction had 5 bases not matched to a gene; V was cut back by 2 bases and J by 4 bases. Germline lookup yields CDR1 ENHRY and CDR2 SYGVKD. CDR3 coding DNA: TGTGCCATCAGTGAGCCAGGGACAGCTTACAATGAGCAGTTCTTC. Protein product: CAISEPGTAYNEQFF.

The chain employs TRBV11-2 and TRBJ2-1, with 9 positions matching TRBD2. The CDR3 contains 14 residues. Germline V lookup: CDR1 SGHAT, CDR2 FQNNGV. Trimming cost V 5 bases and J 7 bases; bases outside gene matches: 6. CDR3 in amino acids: CASSPAGGLNEQFF. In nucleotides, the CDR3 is TGTGCCAGCAGCCCCGCGGGGGGGTTGAATGAGCAGTTCTTC.

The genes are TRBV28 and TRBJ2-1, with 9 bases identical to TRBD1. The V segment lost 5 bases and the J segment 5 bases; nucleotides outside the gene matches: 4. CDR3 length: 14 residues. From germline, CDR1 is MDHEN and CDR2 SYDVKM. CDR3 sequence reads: CASSTRDRDNEQFF. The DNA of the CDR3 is TGTGCCAGCAGTACAAGGGACAGGGACAATGAGCAGTTCTTC.

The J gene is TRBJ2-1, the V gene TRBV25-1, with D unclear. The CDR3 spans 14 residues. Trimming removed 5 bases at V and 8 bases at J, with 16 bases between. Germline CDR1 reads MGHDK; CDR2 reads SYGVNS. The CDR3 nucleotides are TGTGCCAGCAGTTCTAGAGGTAGGAGCGATGAGCAGTTCTTC. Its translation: CASSSRGRSDEQFF.

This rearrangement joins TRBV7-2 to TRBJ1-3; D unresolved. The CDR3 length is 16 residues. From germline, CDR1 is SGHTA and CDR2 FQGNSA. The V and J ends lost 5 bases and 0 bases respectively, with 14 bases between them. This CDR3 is CASSPLVHHSGNTIYF. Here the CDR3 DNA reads TGTGCCAGCAGCCCCCTAGTCCACCACTCTGGAAACACCATATATTTT.

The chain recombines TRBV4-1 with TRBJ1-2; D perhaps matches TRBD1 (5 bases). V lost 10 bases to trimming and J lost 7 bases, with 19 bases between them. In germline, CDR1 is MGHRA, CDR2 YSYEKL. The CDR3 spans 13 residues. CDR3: CATGGVRGSGYTF. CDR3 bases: TGCGCCACCGGGGGGGTAAGAGGTTCTGGCTACACCTTC.

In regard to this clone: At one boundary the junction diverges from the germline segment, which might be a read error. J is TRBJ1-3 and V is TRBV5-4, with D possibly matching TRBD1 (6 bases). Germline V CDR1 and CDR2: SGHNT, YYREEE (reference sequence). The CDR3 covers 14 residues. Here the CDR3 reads CASSEQGSGDTIYF. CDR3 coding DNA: TGTGCCAGCAGTGAACAGGGATCTGGAGACACCATATATTTT.

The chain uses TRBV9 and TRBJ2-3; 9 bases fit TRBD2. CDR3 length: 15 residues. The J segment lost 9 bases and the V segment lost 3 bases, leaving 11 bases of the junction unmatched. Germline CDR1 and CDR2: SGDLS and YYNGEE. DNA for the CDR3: TGTGCCAGCAGCGCAGCGGGGGGCCTCCTCCGAACGCAGTATTTT. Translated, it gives CASSAAGGLLRTQYF.

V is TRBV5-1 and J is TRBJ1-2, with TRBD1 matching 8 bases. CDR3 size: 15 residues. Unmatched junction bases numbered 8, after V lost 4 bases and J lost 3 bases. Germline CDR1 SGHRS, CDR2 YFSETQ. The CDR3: CASSQQGGFDYGYTF. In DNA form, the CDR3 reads TGCGCCAGCAGCCAACAGGGGGGGTTTGACTATGGCTACACCTTC. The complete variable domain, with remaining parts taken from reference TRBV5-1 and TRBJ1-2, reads KAGVTQTPRYLIKTRGQQVTLSCSPISGHRSVSWYQQTPGQGLQFLFEYFSETQRNKGNFPGRFSGRQFSNSRSEMNVSTLELGDSALYLCASSQQGGFDYGYTFGSGTRLTVV.

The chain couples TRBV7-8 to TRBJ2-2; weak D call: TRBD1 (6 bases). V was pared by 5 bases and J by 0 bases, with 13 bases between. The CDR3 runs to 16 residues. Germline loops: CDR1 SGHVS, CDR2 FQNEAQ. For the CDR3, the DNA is TGTGCCAGCAGCCTACGGACAGCCCCGAACACCGGGGAGCTGTTTTTT. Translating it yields CASSLRTAPNTGELFF.

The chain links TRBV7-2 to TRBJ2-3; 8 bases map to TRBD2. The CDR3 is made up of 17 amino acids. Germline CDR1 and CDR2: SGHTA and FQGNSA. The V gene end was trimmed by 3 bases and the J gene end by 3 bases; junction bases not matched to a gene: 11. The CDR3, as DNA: TGTGCCAGCAGCTTGGGGGCGGGGGGCGCTGTGACAGATACGCAGTATTTT. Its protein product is CASSLGAGGAVTDTQYF. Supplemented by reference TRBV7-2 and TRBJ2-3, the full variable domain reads GAGVSQSPSNKVTEKGKDVELRCDPISGHTALYWYRQSLGQGLEFLIYFQGNSAPDKSGLPSDRFSAERTGGSVSTLTIQRTQQEDSAVYLCASSLGAGGAVTDTQYFGPGTRLTVL.

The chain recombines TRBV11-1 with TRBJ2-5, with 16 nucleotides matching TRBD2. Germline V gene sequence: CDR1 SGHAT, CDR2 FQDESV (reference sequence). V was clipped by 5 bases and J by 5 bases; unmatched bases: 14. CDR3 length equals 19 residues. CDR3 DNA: TGTGCCAGCAGCCAAGGGACTAGCGGGGGGGGCGGCGTTCCGGAGACCCAGTACTTC. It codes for CASSQGTSGGGGVPETQYF.

For the CDR3, the DNA is TGCGCCAGCAGCCGAGGACAGGGGGAGGGCACCGGGGAGCTGTTTTTT. Translating gives CASSRGQGEGTGELFF. The V call is TRBV4-1, the J call TRBJ2-2, with TRBD1 matching over 10 bases. V dropped 4 bases and J dropped 4; count of bases not matched to a gene: 6. Germline V gives CDR1 MGHRA, CDR2 YSYEKL. The CDR3 is made up of 16 amino acids.

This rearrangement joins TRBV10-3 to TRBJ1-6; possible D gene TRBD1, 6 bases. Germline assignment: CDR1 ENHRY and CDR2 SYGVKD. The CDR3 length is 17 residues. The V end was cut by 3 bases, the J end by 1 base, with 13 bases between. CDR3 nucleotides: TGTGCCATCAGTGATGTCAGGGGAAGGTCCTATAATTCACCCCTCCACTTT. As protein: CAISDVRGRSYNSPLHF.